This record concerns one TCR beta chain sequence. The sample comes from a study of OX40 agonist ivuxolimab in advanced cancers. V lost 0 bases, J lost 6 bases, and 12 bases lay in between. The CDR3 has 15 residues. Germline CDR1 is LNHNV and CDR2 is YYDKDF (reference sequence). Data came from immunoSEQ multiplex PCR; TCRdb stores just in-frame clones and leaves some out. The sample has some 60,000 clones; 91% are singletons. The starting material was CD4+ or CD8+ T cells sorted from blood, obtained in a trial of the OX40 agonist ivuxolimab. The J gene is TRBJ1-5, the V gene TRBV15; D gene unclear. The receptor's source is an adult with an advanced solid tumor such as melanoma, head and neck, liver or kidney cancer. CDR3 bases: TGTGCCACCAGCAGAGAGGGTTCTCATAGTCAGCCCCAGCATTTT. It is translated as CATSREGSHSQPQHF.